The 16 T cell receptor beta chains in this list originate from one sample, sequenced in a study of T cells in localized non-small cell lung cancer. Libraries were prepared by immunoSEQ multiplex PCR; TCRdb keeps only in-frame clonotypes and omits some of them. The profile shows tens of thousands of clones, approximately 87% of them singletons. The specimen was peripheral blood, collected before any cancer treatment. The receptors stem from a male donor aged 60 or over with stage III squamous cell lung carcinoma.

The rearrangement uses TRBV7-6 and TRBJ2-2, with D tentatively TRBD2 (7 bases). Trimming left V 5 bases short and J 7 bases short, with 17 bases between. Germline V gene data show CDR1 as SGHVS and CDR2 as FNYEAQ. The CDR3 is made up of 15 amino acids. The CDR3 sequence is CASSQPTGRGGELFF. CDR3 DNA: TGTGCCAGCAGCCAGCCCACAGGGAGGGGCGGGGAGCTGTTTTTT.

The CDR3 here is CASEVKPGNTEAFF. The DNA for the CDR3 is TGTGCCAGCGAAGTGAAACCTGGGAACACTGAAGCTTTCTTT. The chain joins TRBV6-1 to TRBJ1-1; D is unclear. Germline CDR1 and CDR2: MNHNS and SASEGT. Between the trimmed V and J ends, which lost 8 bases and 1 base, there was a span of 14 bases. The CDR3 runs 14 residues.

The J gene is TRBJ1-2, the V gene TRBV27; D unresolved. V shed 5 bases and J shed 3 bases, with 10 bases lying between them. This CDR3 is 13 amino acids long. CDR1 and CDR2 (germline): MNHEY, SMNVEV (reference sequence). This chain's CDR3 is CASSGTTDYGYTF. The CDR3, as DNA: TGTGCCAGCAGTGGCACAACAGACTATGGCTACACCTTC.

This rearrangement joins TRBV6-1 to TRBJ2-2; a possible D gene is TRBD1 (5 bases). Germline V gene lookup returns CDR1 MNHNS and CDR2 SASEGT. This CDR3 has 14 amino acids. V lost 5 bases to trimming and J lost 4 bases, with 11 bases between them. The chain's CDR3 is CASSFQGATGELFF. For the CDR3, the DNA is TGTGCCAGCAGTTTCCAGGGTGCCACCGGGGAGCTGTTTTTT.

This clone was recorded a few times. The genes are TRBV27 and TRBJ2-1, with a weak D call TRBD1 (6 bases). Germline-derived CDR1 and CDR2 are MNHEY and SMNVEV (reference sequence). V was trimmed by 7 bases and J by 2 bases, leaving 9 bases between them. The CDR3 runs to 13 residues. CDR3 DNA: TGTGCCAGCAAGGGACAACCCTACAATGAGCAGTTCTTC. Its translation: CASKGQPYNEQFF.

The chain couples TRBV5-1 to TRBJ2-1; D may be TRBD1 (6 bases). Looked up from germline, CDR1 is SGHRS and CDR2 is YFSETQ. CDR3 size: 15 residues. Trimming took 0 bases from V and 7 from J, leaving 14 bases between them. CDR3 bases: TGCGCCAGCAGCTTGGAGCAGGGGCTCAGGAATGAGCAGTTCTTC. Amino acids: CASSLEQGLRNEQFF. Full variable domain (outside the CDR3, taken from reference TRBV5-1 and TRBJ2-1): KAGVTQTPRYLIKTRGQQVTLSCSPISGHRSVSWYQQTPGQGLQFLFEYFSETQRNKGNFPGRFSGRQFSNSRSEMNVSTLELGDSALYLCASSLEQGLRNEQFFGPGTRLTVL.

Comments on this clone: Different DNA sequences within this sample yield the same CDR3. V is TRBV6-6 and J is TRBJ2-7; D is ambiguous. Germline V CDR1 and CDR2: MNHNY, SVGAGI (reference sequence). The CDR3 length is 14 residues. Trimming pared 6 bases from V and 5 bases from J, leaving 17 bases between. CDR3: CASSLRSRRDEQYV. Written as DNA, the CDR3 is TGTGCCAGCAGCTTACGGAGTAGGCGCGACGAGCAGTACGTC.

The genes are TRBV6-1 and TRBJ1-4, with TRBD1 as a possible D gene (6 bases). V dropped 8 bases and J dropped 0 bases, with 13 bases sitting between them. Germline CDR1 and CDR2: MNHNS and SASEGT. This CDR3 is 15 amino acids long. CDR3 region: CASFPRTATNEKLFF. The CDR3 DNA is TGTGCCAGCTTCCCCCGGACAGCAACTAATGAAAAACTGTTTTTT.

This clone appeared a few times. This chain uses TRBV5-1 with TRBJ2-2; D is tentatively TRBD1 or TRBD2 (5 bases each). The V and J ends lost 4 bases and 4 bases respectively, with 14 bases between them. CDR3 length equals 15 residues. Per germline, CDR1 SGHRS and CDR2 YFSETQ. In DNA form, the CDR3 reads TGCGCCAGCAGCGACATGCAGGGAGTCACCGGGGAGCTGTTTTTT. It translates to CASSDMQGVTGELFF.

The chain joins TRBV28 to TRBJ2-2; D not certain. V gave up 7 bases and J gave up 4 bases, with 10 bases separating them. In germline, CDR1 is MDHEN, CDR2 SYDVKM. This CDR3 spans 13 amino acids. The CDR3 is CASTEQITGELFF. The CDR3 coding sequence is TGTGCCAGCACAGAACAGATCACCGGGGAGCTGTTTTTT.

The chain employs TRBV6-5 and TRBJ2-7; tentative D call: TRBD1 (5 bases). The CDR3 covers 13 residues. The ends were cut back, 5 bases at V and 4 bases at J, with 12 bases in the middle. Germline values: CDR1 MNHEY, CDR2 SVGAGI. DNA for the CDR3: TGTGCCAGCAGTATCACAGGCCCATACGAGCAGTACTTC. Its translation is CASSITGPYEQYF.

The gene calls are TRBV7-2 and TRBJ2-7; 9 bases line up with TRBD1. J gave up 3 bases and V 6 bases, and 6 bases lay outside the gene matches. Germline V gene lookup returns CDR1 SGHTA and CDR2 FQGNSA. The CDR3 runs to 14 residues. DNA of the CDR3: TGTGCCAGCAGTAGGGACAGGGATCTCTACGAGCAGTACTTC. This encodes CASSRDRDLYEQYF.

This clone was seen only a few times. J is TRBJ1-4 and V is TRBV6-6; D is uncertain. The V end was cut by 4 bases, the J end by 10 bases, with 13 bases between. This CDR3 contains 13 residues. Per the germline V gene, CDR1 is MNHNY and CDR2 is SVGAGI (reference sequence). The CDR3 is CASSFYGSVKLFF. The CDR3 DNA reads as TGTGCCAGCAGTTTCTACGGGAGCGTAAAACTGTTTTTT.

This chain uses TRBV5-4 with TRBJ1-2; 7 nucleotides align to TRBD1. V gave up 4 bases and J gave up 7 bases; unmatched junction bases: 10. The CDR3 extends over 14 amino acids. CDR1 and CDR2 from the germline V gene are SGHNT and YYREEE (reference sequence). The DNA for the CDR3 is TGTGCCAGCAGCCAAGCAGGGGGGAGCGGTGGCTACACCTTC. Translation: CASSQAGGSGGYTF.

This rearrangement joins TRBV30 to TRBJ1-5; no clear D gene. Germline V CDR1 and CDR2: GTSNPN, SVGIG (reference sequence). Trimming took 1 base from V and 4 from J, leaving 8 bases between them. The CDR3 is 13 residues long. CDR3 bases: TGTGCCTGGAGTGGGCAGGAGAATCAGCCCCAGCATTTT. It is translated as CAWSGQENQPQHF.

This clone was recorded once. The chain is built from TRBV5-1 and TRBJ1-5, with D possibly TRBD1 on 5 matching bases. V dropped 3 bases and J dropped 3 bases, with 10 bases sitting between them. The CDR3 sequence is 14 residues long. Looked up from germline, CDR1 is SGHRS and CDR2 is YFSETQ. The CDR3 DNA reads TGCGCCAGCAGCTCGGAGGGGATCAATCAGCCCCAGCATTTT. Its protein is CASSSEGINQPQHF.